Listed here are 20 T cell receptor beta chains from one sample, sequenced in a study of post-analysis software for immune sequencing data. Their antigens are not known. The study, taken as a whole, reports: With TRBV5-6, TRBV5-1 and TRBV20-1 included, 4 or 5 TRBV segments were more frequent in patients than in controls.

Prepared TCR beta cDNA libraries contained unique molecular identifiers. TCRdb ran MiXCR on the PCR reads and lists one entry per CDR3 protein. This sample yields roughly 870,000 distinct CDR3 sequences, of which 53% are seen a single time; approximately 4.2% belongs to the top ten. The sequenced sample consisted of blood. The origin of the receptors is a girl aged 10-17 years with multiple sclerosis.

The chain couples TRBV24-1 to TRBJ2-1, with a possible D match to TRBD1 (6 bases). TRBJ2-7 matches the DNA end more closely, so the J call is doubtful. Germline V CDR1 and CDR2: KGHDR, SFDVKD. The CDR3 has 16 residues. The CDR3 nucleotides read TGTGCCACCAGTGCCTCGGGACACCCGCCCTACAATGAGCAGTACTTC. This translates into CATSASGHPPYNEQYF.

This clonotype showed up just once. The chain combines TRBV3-1 with TRBJ2-7; D is undetermined. Per germline, CDR1 LGHDT and CDR2 YNNKEL (reference sequence). V lost 1 base and J lost 9, with 16 bases in between. The CDR3 has 14 residues. CDR3 coding DNA: TGTGCCAGCAGCCAAGTTTTCAGCCCCTTGGGGCAGTACTTC. Amino acid sequence: CASSQVFSPLGQYF.

The J gene is TRBJ2-6, the V gene TRBV5-1, with 8 nucleotides matching TRBD1. The CDR3 covers 19 residues. V trimming: 1 base; J trimming: 2 bases; junction bases outside the gene matches: 11. Germline loops: CDR1 SGHRS, CDR2 YFSETQ. This CDR3 is CASSLFPRQGPAGANVLTF. DNA for the CDR3: TGCGCCAGCAGCTTGTTCCCGCGACAGGGGCCGGCTGGGGCCAACGTCCTGACTTTC. The whole variable domain, remainder taken from reference TRBV5-1 and TRBJ2-6, is KAGVTQTPRYLIKTRGQQVTLSCSPISGHRSVSWYQQTPGQGLQFLFEYFSETQRNKGNFPGRFSGRQFSNSRSEMNVSTLELGDSALYLCASSLFPRQGPAGANVLTFGAGSRLTVL.

For the CDR3, the DNA is TGCGCCAGCAGCCAAGACGTCACTTCTAACTATGGCTACACCTTC. Its translation: CASSQDVTSNYGYTF. The J gene is TRBJ1-2, the V gene TRBV4-1; no reliable D call. Germline V lookup: CDR1 MGHRA, CDR2 YSYEKL. There are 15 residues in the CDR3. Trimming pared 0 bases from V and 0 bases from J, leaving 8 bases between.

The V call is TRBV11-2, the J call TRBJ2-7; perhaps TRBD2 as D (6 bases). Germline CDR1 reads SGHAT; CDR2 reads FQNNGV. The V gene lost 0 bases and the J gene lost 2 bases, with 14 bases spanning the gap. The CDR3 is 16 amino acids. The CDR3 sequence is CASSLDPGSRPYEQYF. The CDR3 coding sequence is TGTGCCAGCAGCTTAGATCCCGGGAGCCGCCCCTACGAGCAGTACTTC.

The J gene is TRBJ2-7, the V gene TRBV12-3 or TRBV12-4; TRBD2 matches at 7 bases. The last part of the DNA fits TRBJ2-5 better; the J call may be wrong. This CDR3 is 12 amino acids long. CDR3 protein: CASGTTKETQYF. DNA for the CDR3: TGTGCCAGCGGGACTACGAAAGAGACCCAGTACTTC.

V gene TRBV29-1 combines with J gene TRBJ2-5; 11 bases map to TRBD2. The length of the CDR3 is 14 residues. The V and J ends lost 6 bases and 4 bases, in that order; junction bases with no gene match: 7. In germline, CDR1 is SQVTM, CDR2 ANQGSEA. For the CDR3, the DNA is TGCAGCGTAAAACTAGCGGGAGAAGGAGAGACCCAGTACTTC. Its translation: CSVKLAGEGETQYF.

The chain recombines TRBV10-3 with TRBJ2-3; TRBD2 agrees at 9 bases. This CDR3 has 14 amino acids. Germline CDR1 reads ENHRY; CDR2 reads SYGVKD. J was trimmed by 4 bases and V by 10 bases; bases with no gene match: 9. The CDR3 sequence: CATGSSGTADTQYF. DNA for the CDR3: TGTGCCACAGGGTCTAGCGGGACGGCAGATACGCAGTATTTT.

The chain links TRBV5-1 to TRBJ1-4; 9 bases agree with TRBD1. Germline CDR1 and CDR2: SGHRS and YFSETQ. This CDR3 is built from 15 residues. Trimming at V came to 3 bases and at J to 7 bases, leaving 7 bases not matched to a gene. The CDR3 region has the DNA TGCGCCAGCAGCTCGCACAGGGGGCAAGGTGAAAAACTGTTTTTT. Protein product: CASSSHRGQGEKLFF.

This clonotype was seen more than once but under ten times. The rearrangement joins TRBV7-9 to TRBJ2-7; weak D call: TRBD1 (5 bases). The length of the CDR3 is 14 residues. V was shortened by 3 bases and J by 3 bases, with 12 bases between the two germline ends. The germline V gene encodes CDR1 SEHNR and CDR2 FQNEAQ (reference sequence). The CDR3 reads CASSFPPGHYEQYF. DNA for the CDR3: TGTGCCAGCAGCTTCCCCCCAGGGCACTACGAGCAGTACTTC. The full variable domain, its missing parts supplied by reference TRBV7-9 and TRBJ2-7, is DTGVSQNPRHKITKRGQNVTFRCDPISEHNRLYWYRQTLGQGPEFLTYFQNEAQLEKSRLLSDRFSAERPKGSFSTLEIQRTEQGDSAMYLCASSFPPGHYEQYFGPGTRLTVT.

On this clonotype itself: An end of the junction does not agree with germline; a read error may underlie this. J is TRBJ2-3 and V is TRBV7-3; 9 bases line up with TRBD2. Germline V gives CDR1 SGHTA, CDR2 FQGTGA. The length of the CDR3 is 15 residues. CDR3 DNA sequence: TGTGTCAGCAGCTTAAGTAGCGGGAGAACAGATACGCAGTATTTT. Encoded protein: CVSSLSSGRTDTQYF.

The J gene is TRBJ2-3, the V gene TRBV5-1, with no clear D. Germline V lookup: CDR1 SGHRS, CDR2 YFSETQ. Trimming cost V 1 base and J 5 bases, with 11 bases left between them. The CDR3 runs 14 residues. The CDR3 loop is CASSLLAARDTQYF. The CDR3 bases are TGCGCCAGCAGCTTGTTGGCGGCCAGAGATACGCAGTATTTT.

The V call is TRBV5-1, the J call TRBJ2-7; 7 bases match TRBD2. The CDR3 is 14 amino acids. Germline CDR1 is SGHRS and CDR2 is YFSETQ. The V segment lost 2 bases and the J segment 3 bases; nucleotides outside the gene matches: 5. The CDR3 region is CASSFSAGLYEQYF. The CDR3 bases are TGCGCCAGCAGCTTTTCAGCGGGACTCTACGAGCAGTACTTC. The variable domain in full, completed from reference TRBV5-1 and TRBJ2-7, reads KAGVTQTPRYLIKTRGQQVTLSCSPISGHRSVSWYQQTPGQGLQFLFEYFSETQRNKGNFPGRFSGRQFSNSRSEMNVSTLELGDSALYLCASSFSAGLYEQYFGPGTRLTVT.

CDR3 region: CASSKTGTHTYEQYF. In nucleotides, the CDR3 is TGTGCCAGCAGCAAAACAGGGACTCACACCTACGAGCAGTACTTC. The gene calls are TRBV7-2 and TRBJ2-7; possibly TRBD1 or TRBD2 for D (6 bases each). CDR3 length: 15 residues. In germline, CDR1 is SGHTA, CDR2 FQGNSA. The V and J ends lost 5 bases and 2 bases respectively, with 16 bases between them. Full variable domain (remainder filled in from reference TRBV7-2 and TRBJ2-7): GAGVSQSPSNKVTEKGKDVELRCDPISGHTALYWYRQSLGQGLEFLIYFQGNSAPDKSGLPSDRFSAERTGGSVSTLTIQRTQQEDSAVYLCASSKTGTHTYEQYFGPGTRLTVT.

The chain employs TRBV7-8 and TRBJ2-7; D is unclear. Germline V gene sequence: CDR1 SGHVS, CDR2 FQNEAQ. The V and J ends lost 2 bases and 0 bases respectively, with 11 bases between them. The CDR3 covers 15 residues. CDR3 DNA: TGTGCCAGCAGCTTACGTACAGTACTCTCCTACGAGCAGTACTTC. It specifies CASSLRTVLSYEQYF.

The chain carries TRBV12-3 or TRBV12-4 and TRBJ2-4, with a weak D call TRBD1 (6 bases). This CDR3 contains 14 residues. Trimming took off 6 bases at V and 4 bases at J, with 13 bases between the two ends. This CDR3 reads CASRPGTGKNIQYF. DNA of the CDR3: TGTGCCAGCAGGCCCGGTACAGGGAAAAACATTCAGTACTTC.

This clonotype was counted a single time. The chain recombines TRBV13 with TRBJ2-4; weak D call: TRBD2 (5 bases). The V gene lost 2 bases and the J gene lost 1 base, with 21 bases spanning the gap. The V gene's germline CDR1 is PRHDT and CDR2 FYEKMQ (reference sequence). The CDR3 consists of 19 residues. The CDR3 DNA sequence: TGTGCCAGCAGCTTAAGGGCGTACCGGGGTTCGGAGGCCAAAAACATTCAGTACTTC. It yields the protein CASSLRAYRGSEAKNIQYF.

The sample holds a few counts of this clonotype. V gene TRBV29-1 combines with J gene TRBJ2-1; TRBD1 matches 12 bases. Germline loops: CDR1 SQVTM, CDR2 ANQGSEA. CDR3 length equals 11 residues. Trimming cost V 6 bases and J 15 bases; bases outside gene matches: 6. CDR3 loop: CSVGTGGGRFF. CDR3 nucleotide sequence: TGCAGCGTGGGGACAGGGGGCGGACGGTTCTTC.

The V and J genes are TRBV27 and TRBJ1-1, with 7 bases lining up with TRBD1. With V trimmed by 7 bases and J by 4 bases, 9 bases remained unmatched. CDR3 length equals 14 residues. Germline CDR1 is MNHEY and CDR2 is SMNVEV (reference sequence). CDR3 residues: CASTSRQGRTEAFF. The CDR3 nucleotides are TGTGCCAGCACTTCCCGACAGGGTCGCACTGAAGCTTTCTTT.

V usage is TRBV11-2 and J usage is TRBJ2-7; no clear D. V was clipped by 6 bases and J by 0 bases, with 12 bases between them. Germline values: CDR1 SGHAT, CDR2 FQNNGV. The CDR3 contains 14 residues. CDR3 amino acids: CASSSDGVSYEQYF. Written as DNA, the CDR3 is TGTGCCAGCAGTTCCGACGGTGTCTCCTACGAGCAGTACTTC.